This T cell receptor beta chain was found in a study of OX40 agonist ivuxolimab in advanced cancers. Across the study: Ivuxolimab, an agonistic anti-OX40 (CD134) antibody, was given to patients.

The repertoire was sequenced with immunoSEQ multiplex PCR; TCRdb's copy has only in-frame clones and lacks some. The sample lists about 59,000 clones; 75% to 90% were seen once. CDR3 length equals 16 residues. Germline assignment: CDR1 SGHRS and CDR2 YFSETQ. V lost 2 bases to trimming and J lost 4 bases, with 17 bases between them. The chain joins TRBV5-1 to TRBJ2-3; D gene ambiguous. Source: CD4+ or CD8+ T cells sorted from blood, taken in a trial of the OX40 agonist ivuxolimab. This TCR derives from an adult with an advanced solid tumor such as melanoma, head and neck, liver or kidney cancer. DNA for the CDR3: TGCGCCAGCAGCTTATTTGGAGCTACAGAGGCAGATACGCAGTATTTT. This translates into CASSLFGATEADTQYF.